This T cell receptor beta chain appears in the sequencing data of a study of cytomegalovirus exposure and HLA in healthy donors. CDR3 length equals 12 residues. Germline CDR1 and CDR2: GTSNPN and SVGIG (reference sequence). V dropped 0 bases and J dropped 5 bases, with 8 bases sitting between them. Researchers ran the PCR with 60 Vbeta and 13 Jbeta primers. Here immunoSEQ multiplex PCR was the method, and the copy in TCRdb shows in-frame clones only, minus some. The sample includes 140,000 to 150,000 clones, over 70% of them seen just once. The clonotype originates from a man aged 25-40 years in good health and CMV-seronegative. The source material was PBMCs. The genes are TRBV30 and TRBJ2-7, with D perhaps TRBD2 (5 bases). This CDR3 is CAWSVLGNEQYF. CDR3 in DNA: TGTGCCTGGAGTGTCCTCGGGAACGAGCAGTACTTC.